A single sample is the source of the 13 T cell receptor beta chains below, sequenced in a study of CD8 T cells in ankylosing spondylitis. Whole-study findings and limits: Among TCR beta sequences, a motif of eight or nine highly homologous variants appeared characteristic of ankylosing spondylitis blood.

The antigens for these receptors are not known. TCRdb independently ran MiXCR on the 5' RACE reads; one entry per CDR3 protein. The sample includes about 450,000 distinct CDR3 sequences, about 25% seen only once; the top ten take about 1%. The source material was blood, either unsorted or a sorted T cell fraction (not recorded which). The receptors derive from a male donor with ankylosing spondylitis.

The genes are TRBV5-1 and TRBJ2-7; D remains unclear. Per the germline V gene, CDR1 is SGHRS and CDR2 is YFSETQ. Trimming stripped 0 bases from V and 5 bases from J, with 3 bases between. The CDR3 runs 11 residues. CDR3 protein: CASSLVNEQYF. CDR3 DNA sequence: TGCGCCAGCAGCTTGGTTAACGAGCAGTACTTC.

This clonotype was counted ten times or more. CDR3 in DNA: TGCGCCAGCAGCGCCATGGGGCAGCAAGAGACCCAGTACTTC. Its translation: CASSAMGQQETQYF. J is TRBJ2-5 and V is TRBV5-1; TRBD1 is a possible D gene (5 bases). The ends were cut back, 4 bases at V and 2 bases at J, with 12 bases in the middle. The germline V gene encodes CDR1 SGHRS and CDR2 YFSETQ. This CDR3 region has 14 residues.

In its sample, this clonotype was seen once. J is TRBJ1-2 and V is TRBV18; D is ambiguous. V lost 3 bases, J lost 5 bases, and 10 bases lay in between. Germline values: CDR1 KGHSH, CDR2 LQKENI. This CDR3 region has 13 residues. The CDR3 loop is CASSPDAQYGYTF. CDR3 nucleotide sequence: TGTGCCAGCTCACCGGACGCACAGTATGGCTACACCTTC. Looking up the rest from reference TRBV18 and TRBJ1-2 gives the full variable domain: NAGVMQNPRHLVRRRGQEARLRCSPMKGHSHVYWYRQLPEEGLKFMVYLQKENIIDESGMPKERFSAEFPKEGPSILRIQQVVRGDSAAYFCASSPDAQYGYTFGSGTRLTVV.

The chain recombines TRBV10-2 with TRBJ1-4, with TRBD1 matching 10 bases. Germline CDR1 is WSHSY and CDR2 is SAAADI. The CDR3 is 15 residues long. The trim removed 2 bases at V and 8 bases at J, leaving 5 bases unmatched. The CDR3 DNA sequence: TGCGCCAGCAGTGAGCCGGGACAGGGGCAAGAAAAACTGTTTTTT. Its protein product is CASSEPGQGQEKLFF.

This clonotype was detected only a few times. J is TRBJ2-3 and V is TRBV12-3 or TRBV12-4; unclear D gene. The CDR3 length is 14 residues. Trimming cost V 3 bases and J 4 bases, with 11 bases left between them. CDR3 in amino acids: CASSFDGTADTQYF. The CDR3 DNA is TGTGCCAGCAGTTTCGACGGTACGGCAGATACGCAGTATTTT.

CDR3 nucleotide sequence: TGCGCCAGCAGCCAGGGACAGGGGAGGAACACTGAAGCTTTCTTT. Amino acid sequence: CASSQGQGRNTEAFF. The chain combines TRBV4-1 with TRBJ1-1; 10 nucleotides align to TRBD1. The CDR3 is made up of 15 amino acids. Trimming cost V 3 bases and J 1 base; bases outside gene matches: 2. Germline CDR1 reads MGHRA; CDR2 reads YSYEKL.

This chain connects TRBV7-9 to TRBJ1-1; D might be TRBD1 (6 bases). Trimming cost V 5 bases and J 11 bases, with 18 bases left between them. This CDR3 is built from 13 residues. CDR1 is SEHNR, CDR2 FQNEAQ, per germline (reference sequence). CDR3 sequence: CASSQGIGGEAFF. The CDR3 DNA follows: TGTGCCAGCAGCCAGGGAATAGGGGGTGAGGCTTTCTTT.

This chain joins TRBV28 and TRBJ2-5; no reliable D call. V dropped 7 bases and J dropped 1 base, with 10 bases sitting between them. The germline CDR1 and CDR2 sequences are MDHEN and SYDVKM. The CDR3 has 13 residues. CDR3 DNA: TGTGCCAGCAATTCAGGATCCCAAGAGACCCAGTACTTC. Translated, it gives CASNSGSQETQYF.

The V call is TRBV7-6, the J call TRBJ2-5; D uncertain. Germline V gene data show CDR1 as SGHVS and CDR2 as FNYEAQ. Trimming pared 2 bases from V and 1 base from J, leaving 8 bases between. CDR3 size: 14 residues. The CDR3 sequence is CASSLSPAQETQYF. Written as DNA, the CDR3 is TGTGCCAGCAGCTTATCCCCAGCCCAAGAGACCCAGTACTTC.

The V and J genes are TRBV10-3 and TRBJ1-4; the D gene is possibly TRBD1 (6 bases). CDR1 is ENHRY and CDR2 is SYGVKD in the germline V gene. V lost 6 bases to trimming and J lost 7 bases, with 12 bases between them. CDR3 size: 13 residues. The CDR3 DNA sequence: TGTGCCATCAGCGGGGGGCTAGGTGAAAAACTGTTTTTT. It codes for CAISGGLGEKLFF.

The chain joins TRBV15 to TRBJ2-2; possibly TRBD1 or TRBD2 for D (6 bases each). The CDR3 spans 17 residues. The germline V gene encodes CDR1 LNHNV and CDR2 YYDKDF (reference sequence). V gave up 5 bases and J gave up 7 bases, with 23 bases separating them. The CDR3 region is CATSSRGDRSRGGELFF. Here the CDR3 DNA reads TGTGCCACCAGCTCGAGGGGGGACCGCTCCCGGGGCGGGGAGCTGTTTTTT.

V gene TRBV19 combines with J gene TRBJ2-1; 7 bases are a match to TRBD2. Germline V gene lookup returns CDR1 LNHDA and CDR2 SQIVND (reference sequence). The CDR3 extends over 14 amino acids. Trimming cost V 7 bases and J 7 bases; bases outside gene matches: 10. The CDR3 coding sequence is TGTGCCAGTACTCGGGGGAGCGGGAAGAATGAGCAGTTCTTC. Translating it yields CASTRGSGKNEQFF.

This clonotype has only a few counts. The CDR3 loop is CASSYPWEGLKETQYF. The CDR3 DNA reads as TGTGCCAGCAGCTACCCTTGGGAGGGCCTAAAAGAGACCCAGTACTTC. The chain employs TRBV28 and TRBJ2-5, with TRBD2 identical over 7 bases. This CDR3 spans 16 amino acids. J lost 3 bases, V lost 6 bases, and 13 bases had no gene match. Germline loops: CDR1 MDHEN, CDR2 SYDVKM. Full variable domain (outside the CDR3, taken from reference TRBV28 and TRBJ2-5): DVKVTQSSRYLVKRTGEKVFLECVQDMDHENMFWYRQDPGLGLRLIYFSYDVKMKEKGDIPEGYSVSREKKERFSLILESASTNQTSMYLCASSYPWEGLKETQYFGPGTRLLVL.